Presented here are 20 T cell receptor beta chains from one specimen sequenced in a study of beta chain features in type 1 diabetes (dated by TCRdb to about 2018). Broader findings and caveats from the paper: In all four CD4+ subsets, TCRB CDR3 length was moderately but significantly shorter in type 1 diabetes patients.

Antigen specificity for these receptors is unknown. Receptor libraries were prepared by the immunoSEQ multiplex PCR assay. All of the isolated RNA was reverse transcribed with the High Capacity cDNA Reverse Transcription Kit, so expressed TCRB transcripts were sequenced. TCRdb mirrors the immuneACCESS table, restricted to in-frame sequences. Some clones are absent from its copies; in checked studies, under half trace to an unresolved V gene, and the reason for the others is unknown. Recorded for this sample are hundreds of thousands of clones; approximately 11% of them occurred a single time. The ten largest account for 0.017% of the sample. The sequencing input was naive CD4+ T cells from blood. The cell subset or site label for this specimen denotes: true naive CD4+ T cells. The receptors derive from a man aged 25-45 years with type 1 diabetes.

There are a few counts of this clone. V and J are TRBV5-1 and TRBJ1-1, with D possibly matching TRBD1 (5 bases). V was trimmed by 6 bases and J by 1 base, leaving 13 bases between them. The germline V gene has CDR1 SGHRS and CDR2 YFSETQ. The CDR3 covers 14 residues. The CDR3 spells CASTQGVGNTEAFF. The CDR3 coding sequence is TGCGCCAGCACCCAAGGGGTGGGGAACACTGAAGCTTTCTTT.

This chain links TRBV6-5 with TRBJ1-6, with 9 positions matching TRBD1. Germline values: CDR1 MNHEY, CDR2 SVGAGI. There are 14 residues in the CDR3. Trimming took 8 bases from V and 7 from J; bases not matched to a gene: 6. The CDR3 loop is CASHRTGENSPLHF. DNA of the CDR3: TGTGCCAGCCACAGGACAGGGGAGAATTCACCCCTCCACTTT.

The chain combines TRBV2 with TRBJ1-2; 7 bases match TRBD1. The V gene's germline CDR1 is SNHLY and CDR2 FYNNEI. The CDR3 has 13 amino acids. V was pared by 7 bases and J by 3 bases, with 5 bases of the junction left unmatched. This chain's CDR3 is CASTRQGDYGYTF. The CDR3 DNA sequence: TGTGCCAGCACAAGACAGGGTGACTATGGCTACACCTTC.

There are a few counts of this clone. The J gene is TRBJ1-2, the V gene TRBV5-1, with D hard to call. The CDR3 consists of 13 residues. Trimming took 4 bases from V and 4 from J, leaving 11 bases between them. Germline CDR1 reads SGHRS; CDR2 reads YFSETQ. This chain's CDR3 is CASSQMTGYGYTF. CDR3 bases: TGCGCCAGCAGCCAGATGACGGGCTATGGCTACACCTTC. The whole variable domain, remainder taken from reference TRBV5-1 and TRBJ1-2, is KAGVTQTPRYLIKTRGQQVTLSCSPISGHRSVSWYQQTPGQGLQFLFEYFSETQRNKGNFPGRFSGRQFSNSRSEMNVSTLELGDSALYLCASSQMTGYGYTFGSGTRLTVV.

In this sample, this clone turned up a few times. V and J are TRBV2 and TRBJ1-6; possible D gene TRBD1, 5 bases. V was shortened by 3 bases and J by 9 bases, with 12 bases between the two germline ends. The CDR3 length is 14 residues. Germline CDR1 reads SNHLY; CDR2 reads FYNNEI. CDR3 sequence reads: CASSDRGRSSPLHF. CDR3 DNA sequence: TGTGCCAGCAGTGATAGGGGAAGGAGTTCACCCCTCCACTTT.

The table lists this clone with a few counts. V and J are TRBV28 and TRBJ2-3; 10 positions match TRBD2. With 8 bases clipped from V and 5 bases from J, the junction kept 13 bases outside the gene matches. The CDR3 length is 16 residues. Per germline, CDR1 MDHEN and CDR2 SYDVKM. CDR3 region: CASRERGGTRGDTQYF. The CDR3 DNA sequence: TGTGCCAGCCGGGAGCGGGGGGGCACCCGGGGAGATACGCAGTATTTT.

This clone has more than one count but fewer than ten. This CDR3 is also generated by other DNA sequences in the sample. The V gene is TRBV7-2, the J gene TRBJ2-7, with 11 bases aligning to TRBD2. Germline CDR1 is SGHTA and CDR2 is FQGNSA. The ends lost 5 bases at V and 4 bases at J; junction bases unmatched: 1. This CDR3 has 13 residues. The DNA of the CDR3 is TGTGCCAGCAGCCGGACTAGCGGGTACGAGCAGTACTTC. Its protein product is CASSRTSGYEQYF. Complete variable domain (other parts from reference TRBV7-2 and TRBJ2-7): GAGVSQSPSNKVTEKGKDVELRCDPISGHTALYWYRQSLGQGLEFLIYFQGNSAPDKSGLPSDRFSAERTGGSVSTLTIQRTQQEDSAVYLCASSRTSGYEQYFGPGTRLTVT.

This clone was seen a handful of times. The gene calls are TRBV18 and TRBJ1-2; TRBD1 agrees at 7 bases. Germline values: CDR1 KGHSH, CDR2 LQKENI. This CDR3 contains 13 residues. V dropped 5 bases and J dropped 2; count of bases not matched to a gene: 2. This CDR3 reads CASSAQGNYGYTF. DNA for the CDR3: TGTGCCAGCTCAGCACAGGGGAACTATGGCTACACCTTC.

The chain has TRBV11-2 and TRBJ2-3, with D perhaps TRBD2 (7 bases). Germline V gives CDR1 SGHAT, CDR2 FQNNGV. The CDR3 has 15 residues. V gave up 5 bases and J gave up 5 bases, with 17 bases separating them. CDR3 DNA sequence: TGTGCCAGCAGCCCCGGTGGGGGGGGCGGAGATACGCAGTATTTT. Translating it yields CASSPGGGGGDTQYF.

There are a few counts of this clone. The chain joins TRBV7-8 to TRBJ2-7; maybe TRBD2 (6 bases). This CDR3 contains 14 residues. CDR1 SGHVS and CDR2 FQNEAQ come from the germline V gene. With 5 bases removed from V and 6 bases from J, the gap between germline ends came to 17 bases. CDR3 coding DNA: TGTGCCAGCAGCACCGGGACTCACGGCGGCGAGCAGTACTTC. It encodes CASSTGTHGGEQYF.

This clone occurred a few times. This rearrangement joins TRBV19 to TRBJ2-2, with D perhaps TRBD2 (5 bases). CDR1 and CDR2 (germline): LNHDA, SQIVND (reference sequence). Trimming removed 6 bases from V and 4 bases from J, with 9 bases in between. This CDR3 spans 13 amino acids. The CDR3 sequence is CASRWESTGELFF. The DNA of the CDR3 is TGTGCCAGTAGGTGGGAGAGCACCGGGGAGCTGTTTTTT. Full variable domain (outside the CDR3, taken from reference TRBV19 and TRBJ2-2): DGGITQSPKYLFRKEGQNVTLSCEQNLNHDAMYWYRQDPGQGLRLIYYSQIVNDFQKGDIAEGYSVSREKKESFPLTVTSAQKNPTAFYLCASRWESTGELFFGEGSRLTVL.

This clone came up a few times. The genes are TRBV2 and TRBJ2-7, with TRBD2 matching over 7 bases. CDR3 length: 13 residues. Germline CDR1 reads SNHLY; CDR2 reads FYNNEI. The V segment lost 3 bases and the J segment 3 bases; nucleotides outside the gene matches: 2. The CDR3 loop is CASSEGEGYEQYF. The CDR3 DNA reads TGTGCCAGCAGTGAGGGGGAGGGCTACGAGCAGTACTTC.

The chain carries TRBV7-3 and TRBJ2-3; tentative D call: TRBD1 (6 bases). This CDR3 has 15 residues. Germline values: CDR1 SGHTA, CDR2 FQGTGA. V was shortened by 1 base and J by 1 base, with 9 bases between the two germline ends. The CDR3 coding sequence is TGTGCCAGCAGCTTAATGGGGGCAGGCACAGATACGCAGTATTTT. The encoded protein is CASSLMGAGTDTQYF. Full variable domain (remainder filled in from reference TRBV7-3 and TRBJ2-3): GAGVSQTPSNKVTEKGKYVELRCDPISGHTALYWYRQSLGQGPEFLIYFQGTGAADDSGLPNDRFFAVRPEGSVSTLKIQRTERGDSAVYLCASSLMGAGTDTQYFGPGTRLTVL.

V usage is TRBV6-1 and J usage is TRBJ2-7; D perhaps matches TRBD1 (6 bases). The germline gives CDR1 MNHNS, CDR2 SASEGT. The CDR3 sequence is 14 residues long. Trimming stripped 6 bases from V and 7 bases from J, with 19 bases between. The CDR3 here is CASREMGHGWEQYF. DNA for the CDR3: TGTGCCAGCAGGGAGATGGGACACGGCTGGGAGCAGTACTTC.

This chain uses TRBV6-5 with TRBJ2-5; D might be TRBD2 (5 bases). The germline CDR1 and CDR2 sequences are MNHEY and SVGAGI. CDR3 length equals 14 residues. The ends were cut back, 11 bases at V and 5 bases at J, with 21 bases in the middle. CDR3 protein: CAGRGVGGRETQYF. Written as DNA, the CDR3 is TGTGCCGGCCGAGGTGTCGGAGGTCGGGAGACCCAGTACTTC.

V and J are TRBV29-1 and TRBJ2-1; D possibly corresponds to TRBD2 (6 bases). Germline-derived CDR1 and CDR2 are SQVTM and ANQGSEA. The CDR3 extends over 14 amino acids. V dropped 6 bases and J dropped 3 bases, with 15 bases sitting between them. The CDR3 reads CSVTGEPHYNEQFF. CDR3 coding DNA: TGCAGCGTCACGGGGGAGCCCCACTACAATGAGCAGTTCTTC.

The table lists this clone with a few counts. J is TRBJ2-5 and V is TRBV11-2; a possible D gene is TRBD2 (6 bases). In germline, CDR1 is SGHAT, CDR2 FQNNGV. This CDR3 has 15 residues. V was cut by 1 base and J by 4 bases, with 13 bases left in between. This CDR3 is CASSLGGVGGETQYF. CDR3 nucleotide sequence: TGTGCCAGCAGCTTAGGCGGCGTGGGGGGAGAGACCCAGTACTTC.

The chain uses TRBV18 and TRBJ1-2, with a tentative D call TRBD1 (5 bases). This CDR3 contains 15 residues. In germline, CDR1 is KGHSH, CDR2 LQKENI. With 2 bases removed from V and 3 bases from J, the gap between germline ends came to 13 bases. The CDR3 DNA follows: TGTGCCAGCTCACCAACGGGGGGAAGGGACTATGGCTACACCTTC. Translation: CASSPTGGRDYGYTF.

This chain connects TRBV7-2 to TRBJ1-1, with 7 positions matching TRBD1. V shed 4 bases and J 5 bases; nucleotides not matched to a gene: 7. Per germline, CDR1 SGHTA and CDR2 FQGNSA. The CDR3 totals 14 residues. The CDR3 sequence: CASSSPQGGTEAFF. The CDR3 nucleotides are TGTGCCAGCAGCTCCCCCCAGGGGGGAACTGAAGCTTTCTTT.

CDR3 sequence: CASSETPYGYTF. In DNA, the CDR3 is TGCGCCAGCAGTGAGACACCATATGGCTACACCTTC. V and J are TRBV10-2 and TRBJ1-2; D is unresolved. The ends were cut back, 2 bases at V and 5 bases at J, with 6 bases in the middle. The CDR3 loop spans 12 amino acids. Per germline, CDR1 WSHSY and CDR2 SAAADI.